These 16 T cell receptor beta chains share one sample of origin, sequenced in a study of T cells after yellow fever vaccination. A single record per CDR3 protein comes from TCRdb applying MiXCR to the 5' RACE reads. The table lists roughly 330,000 distinct CDR3 sequences, roughly 6.8% of them singletons, with about 18% in the top ten. Sequenced material: PBMCs, taken 35 to 50 days after the first yellow fever vaccination. Receptors originate from a young man who received the YFV17D yellow fever vaccine.

This clonotype showed up just a few times. The V gene is TRBV7-3, the J gene TRBJ2-1; 7 nucleotides match TRBD1. Germline CDR1 SGHTA, CDR2 FQGTGA. The CDR3 totals 16 residues. With V trimmed by 6 bases and J by 0 bases, 8 bases remained unmatched. This CDR3 reads CASRYTGVPSYNEQFF. CDR3 nucleotides: TGTGCCAGCAGATACACAGGGGTTCCCTCCTACAATGAGCAGTTCTTC.

This clonotype was seen at least ten times. The rearrangement joins TRBV5-1 to TRBJ1-4; D is perhaps TRBD1 (6 bases). The CDR3 has 13 amino acids. Germline V gene sequence: CDR1 SGHRS, CDR2 YFSETQ. V was clipped by 6 bases and J by 5 bases, with 11 bases between them. The CDR3 DNA follows: TGCGCCAGCATGGCGCAGGGGAATGAAAAACTGTTTTTT. Protein sequence: CASMAQGNEKLFF.

The chain joins TRBV20-1 to TRBJ1-2; 9 bases map to TRBD1. Germline CDR1 DFQATT, CDR2 SNEGSKA (reference sequence). The CDR3 covers 14 residues. Germline trimming cut 6 bases from V and 5 bases from J; bases unmatched to any gene: 10. CDR3 region: CSAKFGQGRYGYTF. DNA of the CDR3: TGCAGTGCAAAATTCGGACAGGGGAGGTATGGCTACACCTTC.

In its sample, this clonotype was seen a few times. The chain links TRBV6-1 to TRBJ2-2; TRBD1 agrees at 8 bases. The CDR3 sequence is 16 residues long. Looked up from germline, CDR1 is MNHNS and CDR2 is SASEGT. V lost 5 bases, J lost 5 bases, and 10 bases stayed unmatched. The CDR3 spells CASSRTLQGETGELFF. CDR3 sequence (DNA): TGTGCCAGCAGTAGAACCTTACAGGGGGAAACCGGGGAGCTGTTTTTT.

This clonotype was seen only a few times. The rearrangement links TRBV15 to TRBJ1-1; D ambiguous. Germline values: CDR1 LNHNV, CDR2 YYDKDF (reference sequence). The CDR3 runs 15 residues. Trimming cost V 1 base and J 1 base, with 10 bases left between them. The CDR3 DNA reads TGTGCCACCAGCAGAGTATTATCGGGGAACACTGAAGCTTTCTTT. Its translation is CATSRVLSGNTEAFF. The full variable domain, completed using reference TRBV15 and TRBJ1-1, is DAMVIQNPRYQVTQFGKPVTLSCSQTLNHNVMYWYQQKSSQAPKLLFHYYDKDFNNEADTPDNFQSRRPNTSFCFLDIRSPGLGDTAMYLCATSRVLSGNTEAFFGQGTRLTVV.

The V gene is TRBV6-2 or TRBV6-3, the J gene TRBJ2-3; D remains ambiguous. The V gene's germline CDR1 is MNHEY and CDR2 SVGEGT. This CDR3 comprises 16 residues. The V gene lost 6 bases and the J gene lost 4 bases, with 20 bases spanning the gap. CDR3 residues: CASSKLTEIGSDTQYF. The CDR3 region has the DNA TGTGCCAGCAGCAAATTGACGGAAATCGGGTCAGATACGCAGTATTTT.

This clonotype has a count of ten or more. DNA of the CDR3: TGTGCCAGCTCACCGGGGGCGAGCTCCTACGAGCAGTACTTC. It codes for CASSPGASSYEQYF. The rearrangement links TRBV18 to TRBJ2-7; a weak D match, TRBD1 (6 bases). Between the trimmed V and J ends, which lost 3 bases and 0 bases, there was a span of 9 bases. Germline-derived CDR1 and CDR2 are KGHSH and LQKENI. CDR3 length: 14 amino acids. The full variable domain, completed using reference TRBV18 and TRBJ2-7, is NAGVMQNPRHLVRRRGQEARLRCSPMKGHSHVYWYRQLPEEGLKFMVYLQKENIIDESGMPKERFSAEFPKEGPSILRIQQVVRGDSAAYFCASSPGASSYEQYFGPGTRLTVT.

The gene calls are TRBV5-6 and TRBJ2-1; D is ambiguous. V lost 0 bases to trimming and J lost 7 bases, with 8 bases between them. Germline assignment: CDR1 SGHDT and CDR2 YYEEEE. The CDR3 loop spans 13 amino acids. The CDR3 sequence: CASSLVAKNEQFF. DNA for the CDR3: TGTGCCAGCAGCTTGGTAGCAAAGAATGAGCAGTTCTTC.

This clonotype was recorded many times. V usage is TRBV24-1 and J usage is TRBJ2-1, with D possibly TRBD1 on 5 matching bases. The V end lost 6 bases, the J end lost 9 bases, and 14 bases lay between the germline ends. There are 13 residues in the CDR3. Germline loops: CDR1 KGHDR, CDR2 SFDVKD. For the CDR3, the DNA is TGTGCCACCAGTAGTTTTGGGGCTAGTGAGCAGTTCTTC. This codes for CATSSFGASEQFF.

In this sample, this clonotype turned up many times. The J gene is TRBJ1-2, the V gene TRBV5-1; D not certain. V was pared by 4 bases and J by 7 bases, with 14 bases between. CDR3 length: 13 amino acids. Germline CDR1 SGHRS, CDR2 YFSETQ. The CDR3 region is CASSPTERGGYTF. The CDR3 region has the DNA TGCGCCAGCAGCCCAACAGAGAGAGGTGGCTACACCTTC.

The DNA for the CDR3 is TGTGCCAGTAGTAAAGTGGTCGGGTACAATGAGCAGTTCTTC. This gives the protein CASSKVVGYNEQFF. The chain employs TRBV19 and TRBJ2-1; the D is unclear. This CDR3 is built from 14 residues. Trimming left V 4 bases short and J 4 bases short, with 11 bases between. Germline V gene lookup returns CDR1 LNHDA and CDR2 SQIVND (reference sequence).

This chain joins TRBV18 and TRBJ2-7; maybe TRBD1 (6 bases). CDR1 and CDR2 (germline): KGHSH, LQKENI. Trimming removed 5 bases at V and 2 bases at J, with 10 bases between. This CDR3 is 13 amino acids long. The CDR3 here is CASSSQGPYEQYV. The CDR3 DNA reads as TGTGCCAGCTCATCACAGGGCCCCTACGAGCAGTACGTC.

This clonotype appeared many times. V usage is TRBV28 and J usage is TRBJ2-1; 7 nucleotides line up with TRBD1. The germline V gene has CDR1 MDHEN and CDR2 SYDVKM. The J segment lost 7 bases and the V segment lost 7 bases, leaving 13 bases of the junction unmatched. The CDR3 is 15 residues long. DNA of the CDR3: TGTGCCAGCATACCGGGACAGAGCCTCGGAAATGAGCAGTTCTTC. Translating it yields CASIPGQSLGNEQFF.

This clonotype has a handful of counts. The chain couples TRBV7-9 to TRBJ1-4; D gene ambiguous. Deletions cut 5 bases from V and 8 bases from J, with 9 bases between. The CDR3 has 12 amino acids. The germline V gene encodes CDR1 SEHNR and CDR2 FQNEAQ (reference sequence). DNA of the CDR3: TGTGCCAGCAGCCTGATGTCCGAAAAACTGTTTTTT. This sequence encodes CASSLMSEKLFF.

This clonotype was seen more than once but under ten times. V usage is TRBV20-1 and J usage is TRBJ2-5; maybe TRBD1 (6 bases). Germline V gene lookup returns CDR1 DFQATT and CDR2 SNEGSKA (reference sequence). With 6 bases removed from V and 4 bases from J, the gap between germline ends came to 15 bases. The CDR3 has 13 residues. CDR3 amino acids: CSALIPGAETQYF. CDR3 sequence (DNA): TGCAGTGCCCTGATACCAGGGGCAGAGACCCAGTACTTC.

This clonotype was recorded a few times. The genes are TRBV10-1 and TRBJ2-7; no reliable D call. CDR1 is WNHNN and CDR2 is SYGVQD in the germline V gene (reference sequence). CDR3 size: 12 residues. Trimming shortened V by 3 bases and J by 5 bases, and 8 bases separated the two germline ends. The CDR3 sequence: CASSDQGNEQYF. CDR3 in DNA: TGCGCCAGCAGTGATCAAGGGAACGAGCAGTACTTC.